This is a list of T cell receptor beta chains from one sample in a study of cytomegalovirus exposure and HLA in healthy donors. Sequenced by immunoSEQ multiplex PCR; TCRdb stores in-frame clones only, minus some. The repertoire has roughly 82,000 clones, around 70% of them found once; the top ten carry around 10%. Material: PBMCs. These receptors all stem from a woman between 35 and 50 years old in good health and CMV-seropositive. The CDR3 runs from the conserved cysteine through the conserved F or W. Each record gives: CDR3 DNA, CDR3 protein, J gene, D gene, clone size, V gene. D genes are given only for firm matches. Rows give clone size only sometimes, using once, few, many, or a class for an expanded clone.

cdr3_nt: TGTGCCAGCAGCTTCCTACCGGGACAGGGGAACACTGAAGCTTTCTTT
cdr3_aa: CASSFLPGQGNTEAFF
j_call: TRBJ1-1
d_call: TRBD1
clone_size: .
v_call: TRBV7-9

cdr3_nt: TGTGCCAGCAAGCAGGGGGTGAACACTGAAGCTTTCTTT
cdr3_aa: CASKQGVNTEAFF
j_call: TRBJ1-1
d_call: TRBD1
clone_size: .
v_call: TRBV6-6

cdr3_nt: TGCGCCAGCAGCCAAGCGGGAGGGGGCGACAACTATGGCTACACCTTC
cdr3_aa: CASSQAGGGDNYGYTF
j_call: TRBJ1-2
d_call: TRBD1
clone_size: .
v_call: TRBV4-3

cdr3_nt: TGTGCCAGCAGCCGAGGGATACGGGGAAACACCATATATTTT
cdr3_aa: CASSRGIRGNTIYF
j_call: TRBJ1-3
d_call: .
clone_size: .
v_call: TRBV27

cdr3_nt: TGTGCCAGCAGACCCGCCCCGGAGGAGGGCACTGAAGCTTTCTTT
cdr3_aa: CASRPAPEEGTEAFF
j_call: TRBJ1-1
d_call: .
clone_size: few
v_call: TRBV2

cdr3_nt: TGCGCCAGCAGCTCCTGGACTAGCGGGGGGCGCACAGATACGCAGTATTTT
cdr3_aa: CASSSWTSGGRTDTQYF
j_call: TRBJ2-3
d_call: TRBD2
clone_size: .
v_call: TRBV5-1

cdr3_nt: TGTGCCAGCAGGGCGGGGGCCGACCAAGGTGAGCAGTTCTTC
cdr3_aa: CASRAGADQGEQFF
j_call: TRBJ2-1
d_call: .
clone_size: few
v_call: TRBV7-3

cdr3_nt: TGTGCCAGCAGCTCTCCGGGACAGGGGGCTCACAATGAGCAGTTCTTC
cdr3_aa: CASSSPGQGAHNEQFF
j_call: TRBJ2-1
d_call: TRBD1
clone_size: .
v_call: TRBV7-6

cdr3_nt: TGTGCCAGCAGCTTGTTTGGCGGGGAGGTGTACGAGCAGTACTTC
cdr3_aa: CASSLFGGEVYEQYF
j_call: TRBJ2-7
d_call: .
clone_size: few
v_call: TRBV5-4

cdr3_nt: TGTGCCATCAGTGAGTGGGAGGGTACGGGTGAGCAGTACTTC
cdr3_aa: CAISEWEGTGEQYF
j_call: TRBJ2-7
d_call: TRBD2
clone_size: .
v_call: TRBV10-3